This section outlines one T cell receptor beta chain sequence together with its context. The antigen remains unidentified. These data belong to a study of blood T cells in healthy people across ages. PCR was performed a second time for about 7 to 11 cycles using a sample-barcoded 5' primer and a J-beta primer mix. TCRdb itself ran the 5' RACE reads through MiXCR, one entry per CDR3 protein. The sample has more than 1,400,000 distinct CDR3 sequences, roughly 45% seen once. Overall study results and limits: Roughly linear age-related decline in beta diversity appeared, significant by age approximately 40.

Germline V lookup: CDR1 MNHNY, CDR2 SVGAGI (reference sequence). The CDR3 has 13 residues. The sample consisted of blood. This clonotype originated in a woman aged 18-29 years in good health. The V and J genes are TRBV6-6 and TRBJ2-7, with a possible D match to TRBD1 (6 bases). The DNA matches TRBJ2-5 better at its end, which makes the J call doubtful. CDR3 in amino acids: CASSPGEWETQYF. The CDR3, as DNA: TGTGCCAGCAGTCCAGGGGAATGGGAGACCCAGTACTTC.